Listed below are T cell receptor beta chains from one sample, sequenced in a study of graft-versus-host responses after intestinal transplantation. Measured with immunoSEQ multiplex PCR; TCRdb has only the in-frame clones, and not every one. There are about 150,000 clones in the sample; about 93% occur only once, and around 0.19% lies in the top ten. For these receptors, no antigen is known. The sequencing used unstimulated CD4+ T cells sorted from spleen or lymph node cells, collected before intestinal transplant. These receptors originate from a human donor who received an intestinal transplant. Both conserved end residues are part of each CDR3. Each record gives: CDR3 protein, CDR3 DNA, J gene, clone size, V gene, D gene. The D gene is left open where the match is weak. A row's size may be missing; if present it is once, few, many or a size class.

CSVGSGEGGYTF | TGCAGCGTGGGTTCTGGGGAGGGAGGCTACACCTTC | TRBJ1-2 | . | TRBV29-1 | .
CASIKDSYNEQFF | TGTGCCAGCATTAAGGACAGCTACAATGAGCAGTTCTTC | TRBJ2-1 | . | TRBV2 | .
CASSLGDVGGGETQYF | TGCGCCAGCAGCTTGGGGGACGTGGGAGGAGGTGAGACCCAGTACTTC | TRBJ2-5 | . | TRBV5-1 | .
CASSLEAGSNGYTF | TGCGCCAGCAGCTTGGAGGCAGGAAGTAATGGCTACACCTTC | TRBJ1-2 | once | TRBV5-1 | .
CASSLSPFSLPYEQYF | TGTGCCAGCAGTTTATCTCCGTTTAGCCTCCCCTACGAGCAGTACTTC | TRBJ2-7 | . | TRBV28 | .
CASSGGQGWQPQHF | TGTGCCAGCAGTGGAGGACAGGGCTGGCAGCCCCAGCATTTT | TRBJ1-5 | . | TRBV2 | TRBD1
CASSWTDGYTEAFF | TGTGCCAGCAGCTGGACAGATGGGTACACTGAAGCTTTCTTT | TRBJ1-1 | once | TRBV5-5 | .
CASSKDNRPNEQFF | TGTGCCAGCAGTAAGGATAATCGGCCTAATGAGCAGTTCTTC | TRBJ2-1 | once | TRBV6-1 | .
CASSPWTGLNTEAFF | TGTGCCAGCAGCCCATGGACAGGACTAAACACTGAAGCTTTCTTT | TRBJ1-1 | . | TRBV9 | TRBD1
CASSFPPGVEFF | TGTGCCAGCAGTTTTCCTCCCGGGGTAGAGTTCTTC | TRBJ2-1 | . | TRBV6-6 | .
CASSQDFSGTRSGNTIYF | TGTGCCAGCAGCCAAGATTTTTCCGGGACACGCTCTGGAAACACCATATATTTT | TRBJ1-3 | . | TRBV4-2 | .
CASSQAGAAYEQYF | TGCGCCAGCAGCCAAGCGGGGGCTGCTTACGAGCAGTACTTC | TRBJ2-7 | . | TRBV4-1 | .
CASSPGVSTGELFF | TGTGCCAGCAGCCCAGGGGTATCAACCGGGGAGCTGTTTTTT | TRBJ2-2 | . | TRBV25-1 | .
CASSVGSWRDNEQFF | TGTGCCAGCAGCGTAGGATCGTGGCGCGACAATGAGCAGTTCTTC | TRBJ2-1 | . | TRBV9 | .
CASSQLELLVTEAFF | TGCGCCAGCAGCCAATTGGAGCTTCTGGTAACTGAAGCTTTCTTT | TRBJ1-1 | . | TRBV4-1 | .